This TCR beta chain is drawn from a study of blood T cell repertoires in COVID-19. Across the whole study: The United States, Italy and Spain provided the acute and convalescent COVID-19 samples. Nucleic acid was either cDNA or gDNA, and it came from T cells, B-cell-depleted T cells, or PBMCs.

Trimming removed 2 bases from V and 8 bases from J; junction bases left unmatched: 2. CDR3 length: 12 amino acids. One Seattle source followed patients from active infection through their disease course. About this clone: Other DNA sequences of this sample code for an identical CDR3.

Profiled with immunoSEQ multiplex PCR; TCRdb holds only in-frame clones, not every one. The sample holds approximately 290,000 clones, 70% to 85% seen once. The receptor's source is a human donor with COVID-19, enrolled during active disease. The donor label of this sample is uncertain. What was sequenced was peripheral blood. The chain couples TRBV12-3 or TRBV12-4 to TRBJ1-2, with 7 nucleotides matching TRBD1. In DNA form, the CDR3 reads TGTGCCAGCAGTTTACAGGGGGAGGGCTACACCTTC. Translated: CASSLQGEGYTF.